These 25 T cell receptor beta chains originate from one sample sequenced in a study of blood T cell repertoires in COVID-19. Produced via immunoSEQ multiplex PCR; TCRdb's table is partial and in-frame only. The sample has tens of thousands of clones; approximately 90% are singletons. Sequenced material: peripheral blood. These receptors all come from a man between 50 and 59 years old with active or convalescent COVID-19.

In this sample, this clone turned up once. The CDR3 nucleotides read TGCGCCAGCAGCTACAGGGACGGTGAATATGGCTACACCTTC. It codes for CASSYRDGEYGYTF. This rearrangement joins TRBV5-1 to TRBJ1-2; D might be TRBD1 (6 bases). This CDR3 comprises 14 residues. V gave up 3 bases and J gave up 5 bases, with 14 bases separating them. CDR1 is SGHRS, CDR2 YFSETQ, per germline.

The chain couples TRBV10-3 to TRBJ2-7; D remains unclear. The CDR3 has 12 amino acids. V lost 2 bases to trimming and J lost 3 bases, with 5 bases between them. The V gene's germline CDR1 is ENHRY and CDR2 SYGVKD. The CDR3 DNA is TGTGCCATCAGTGAGCAAAACTACGAGCAGTACTTC. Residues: CAISEQNYEQYF.

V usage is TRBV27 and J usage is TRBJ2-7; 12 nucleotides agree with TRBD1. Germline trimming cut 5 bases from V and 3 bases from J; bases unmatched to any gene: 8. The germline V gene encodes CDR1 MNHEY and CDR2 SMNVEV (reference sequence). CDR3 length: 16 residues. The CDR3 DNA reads TGTGCCAGCAGTCGATCGGGGACAGGGGGCTTCTACGAGCAGTACTTC. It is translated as CASSRSGTGGFYEQYF.

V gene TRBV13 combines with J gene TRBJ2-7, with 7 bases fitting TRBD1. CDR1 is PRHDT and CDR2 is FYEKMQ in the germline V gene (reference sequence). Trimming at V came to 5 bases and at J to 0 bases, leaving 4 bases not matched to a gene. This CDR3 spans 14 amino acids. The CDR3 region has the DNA TGTGCCAGCAGCCCTCGGGACAGCTCCTACGAGCAGTACTTC. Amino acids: CASSPRDSSYEQYF.

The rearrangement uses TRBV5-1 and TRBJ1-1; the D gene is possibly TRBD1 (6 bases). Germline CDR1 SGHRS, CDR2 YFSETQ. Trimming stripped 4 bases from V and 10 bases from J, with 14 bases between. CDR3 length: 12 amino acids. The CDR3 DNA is TGCGCCAGCAGCGACGGGACAAGGGGAGCTTTCTTT. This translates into CASSDGTRGAFF. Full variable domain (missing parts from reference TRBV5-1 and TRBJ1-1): KAGVTQTPRYLIKTRGQQVTLSCSPISGHRSVSWYQQTPGQGLQFLFEYFSETQRNKGNFPGRFSGRQFSNSRSEMNVSTLELGDSALYLCASSDGTRGAFFGQGTRLTVV.

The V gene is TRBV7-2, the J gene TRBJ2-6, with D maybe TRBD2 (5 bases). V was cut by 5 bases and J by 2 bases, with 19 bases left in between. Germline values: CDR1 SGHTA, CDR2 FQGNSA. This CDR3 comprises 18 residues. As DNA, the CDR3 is TGTGCCAGCAGCGCGGGTGGGGTTTTTAAGGCTGGGGCCAACGTCCTGACTTTC. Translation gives CASSAGGVFKAGANVLTF.

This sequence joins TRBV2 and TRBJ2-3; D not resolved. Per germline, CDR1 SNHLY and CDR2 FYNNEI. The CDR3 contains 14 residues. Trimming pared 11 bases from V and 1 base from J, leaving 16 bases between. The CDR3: CAPYESSGTDTQYF. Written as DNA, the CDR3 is TGTGCCCCCTATGAAAGCTCCGGCACAGATACGCAGTATTTT.

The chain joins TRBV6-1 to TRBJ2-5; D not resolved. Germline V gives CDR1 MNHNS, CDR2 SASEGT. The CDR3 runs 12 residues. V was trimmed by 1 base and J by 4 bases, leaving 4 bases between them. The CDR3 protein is CASSEVGETQYF. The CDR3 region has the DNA TGTGCCAGCAGTGAAGTCGGAGAGACCCAGTACTTC.

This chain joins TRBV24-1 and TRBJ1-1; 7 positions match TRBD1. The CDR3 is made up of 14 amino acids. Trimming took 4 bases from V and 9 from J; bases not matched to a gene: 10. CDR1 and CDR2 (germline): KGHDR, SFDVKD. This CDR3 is CATSEGDSIEKAFF. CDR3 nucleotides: TGTGCCACCAGTGAGGGGGACAGCATAGAAAAAGCTTTCTTT.

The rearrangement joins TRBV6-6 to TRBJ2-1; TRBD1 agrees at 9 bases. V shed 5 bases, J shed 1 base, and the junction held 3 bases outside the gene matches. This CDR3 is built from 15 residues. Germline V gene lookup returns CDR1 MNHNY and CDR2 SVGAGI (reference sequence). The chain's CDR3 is CASSPQGASYNEQFF. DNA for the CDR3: TGTGCCAGCAGTCCACAGGGGGCGTCCTACAATGAGCAGTTCTTC.

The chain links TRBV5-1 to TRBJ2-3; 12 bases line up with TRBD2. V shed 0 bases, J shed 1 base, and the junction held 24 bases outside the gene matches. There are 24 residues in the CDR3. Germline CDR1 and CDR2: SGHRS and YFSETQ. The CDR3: CASSLAGPELTSGGDYPGTDTQYF. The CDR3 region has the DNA TGCGCCAGCAGCTTGGCCGGTCCCGAATTGACTAGCGGGGGCGATTATCCAGGCACAGATACGCAGTATTTT.

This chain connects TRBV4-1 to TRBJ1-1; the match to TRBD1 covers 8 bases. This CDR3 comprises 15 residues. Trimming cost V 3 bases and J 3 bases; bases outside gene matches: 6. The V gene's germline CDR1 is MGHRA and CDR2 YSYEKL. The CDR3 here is CASSHPDRVDTEAFF. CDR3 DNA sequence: TGCGCCAGCAGCCACCCGGACAGGGTGGACACTGAAGCTTTCTTT.

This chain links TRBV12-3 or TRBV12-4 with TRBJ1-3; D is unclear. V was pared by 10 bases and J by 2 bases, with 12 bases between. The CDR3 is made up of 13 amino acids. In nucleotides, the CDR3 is TGTGCCACGACGGAGGAGGCTGGAAACACCATATATTTT. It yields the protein CATTEEAGNTIYF.

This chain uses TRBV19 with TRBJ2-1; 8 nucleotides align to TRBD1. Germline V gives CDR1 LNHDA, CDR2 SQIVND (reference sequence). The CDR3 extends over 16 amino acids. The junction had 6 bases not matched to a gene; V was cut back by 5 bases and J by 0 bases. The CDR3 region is CASSGYRGSSYNEQFF. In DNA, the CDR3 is TGTGCCAGTAGTGGATACAGGGGGTCCTCCTACAATGAGCAGTTCTTC. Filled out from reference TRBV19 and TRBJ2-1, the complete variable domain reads DGGITQSPKYLFRKEGQNVTLSCEQNLNHDAMYWYRQDPGQGLRLIYYSQIVNDFQKGDIAEGYSVSREKKESFPLTVTSAQKNPTAFYLCASSGYRGSSYNEQFFGPGTRLTVL.

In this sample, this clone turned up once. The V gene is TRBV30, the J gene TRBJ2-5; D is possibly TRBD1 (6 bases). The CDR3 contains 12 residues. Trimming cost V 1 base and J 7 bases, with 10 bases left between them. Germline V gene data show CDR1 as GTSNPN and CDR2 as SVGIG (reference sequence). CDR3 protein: CAWSAYRATQYF. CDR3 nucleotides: TGTGCCTGGAGTGCGTACAGGGCGACCCAGTACTTC.

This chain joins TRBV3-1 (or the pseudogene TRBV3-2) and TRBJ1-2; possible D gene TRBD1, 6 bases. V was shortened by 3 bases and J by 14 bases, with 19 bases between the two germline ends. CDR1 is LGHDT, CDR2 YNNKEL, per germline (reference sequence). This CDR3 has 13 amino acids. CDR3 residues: CASSHGTPEGRTF. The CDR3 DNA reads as TGTGCCAGCAGCCACGGGACACCAGAGGGTAGAACCTTC.

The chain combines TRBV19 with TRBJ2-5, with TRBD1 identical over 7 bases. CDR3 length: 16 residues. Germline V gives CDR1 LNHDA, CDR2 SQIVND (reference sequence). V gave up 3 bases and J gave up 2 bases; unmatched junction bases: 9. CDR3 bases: TGTGCCAGTAGTATCCGACAGGGAGTAAGGCAAGAGACCCAGTACTTC. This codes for CASSIRQGVRQETQYF.

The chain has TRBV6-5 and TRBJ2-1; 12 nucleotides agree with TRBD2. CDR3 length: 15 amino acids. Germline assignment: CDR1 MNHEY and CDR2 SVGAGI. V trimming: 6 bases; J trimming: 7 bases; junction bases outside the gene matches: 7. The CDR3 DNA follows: TGTGCCAGCAGGGCTGGGACTAGCGGGTTGAATGAGCAGTTCTTC. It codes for CASRAGTSGLNEQFF.

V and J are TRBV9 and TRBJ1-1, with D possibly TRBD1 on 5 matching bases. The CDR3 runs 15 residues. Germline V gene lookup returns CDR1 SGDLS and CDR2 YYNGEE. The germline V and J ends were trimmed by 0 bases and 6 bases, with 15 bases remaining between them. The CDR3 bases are TGTGCCAGCAGCGTAGTCGGCAGGGTGGGTGCTGAAGCTTTCTTT. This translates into CASSVVGRVGAEAFF.

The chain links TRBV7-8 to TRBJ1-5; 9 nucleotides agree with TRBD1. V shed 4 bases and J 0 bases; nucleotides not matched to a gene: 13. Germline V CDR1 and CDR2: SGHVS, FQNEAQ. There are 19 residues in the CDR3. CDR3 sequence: CASSSVPDRGLYSNQPQHF. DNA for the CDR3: TGTGCCAGCAGCTCCGTGCCGGACAGGGGCTTGTATAGCAATCAGCCCCAGCATTTT.

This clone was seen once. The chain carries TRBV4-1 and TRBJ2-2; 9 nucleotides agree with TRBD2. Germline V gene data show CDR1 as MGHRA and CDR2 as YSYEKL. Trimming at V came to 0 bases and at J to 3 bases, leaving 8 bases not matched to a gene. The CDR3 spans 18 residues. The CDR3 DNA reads TGCGCCAGCAGCCAAGATCGCGAGCGGGAGGATGACACCGGGGAGCTGTTTTTT. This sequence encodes CASSQDREREDDTGELFF.

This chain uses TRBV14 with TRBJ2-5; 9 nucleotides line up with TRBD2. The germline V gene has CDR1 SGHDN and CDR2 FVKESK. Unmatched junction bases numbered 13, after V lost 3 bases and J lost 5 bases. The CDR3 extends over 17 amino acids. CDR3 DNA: TGTGCCAGCAGCCACCTGGGCGGGAGGGCCATTGGGGAGACCCAGTACTTC. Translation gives CASSHLGGRAIGETQYF.

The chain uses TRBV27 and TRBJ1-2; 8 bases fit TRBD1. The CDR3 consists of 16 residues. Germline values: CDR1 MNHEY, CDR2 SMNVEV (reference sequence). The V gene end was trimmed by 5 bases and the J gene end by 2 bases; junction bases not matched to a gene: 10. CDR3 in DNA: TGTGCCAGCAGTCGGACAGGGCAGAATTCAAACTATGGCTACACCTTC. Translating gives CASSRTGQNSNYGYTF.

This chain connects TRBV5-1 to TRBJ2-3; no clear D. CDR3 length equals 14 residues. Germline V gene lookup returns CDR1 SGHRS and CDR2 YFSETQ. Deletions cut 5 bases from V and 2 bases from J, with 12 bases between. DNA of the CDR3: TGCGCCAGCAGGGTGACATCGCTCACAGATACGCAGTATTTT. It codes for CASRVTSLTDTQYF.

The CDR3 reads CAISDLAGFSYEQYF. In nucleotides, the CDR3 is TGTGCCATCAGTGACCTTGCGGGCTTCTCCTACGAGCAGTACTTC. The chain carries TRBV10-3 and TRBJ2-7; D possibly corresponds to TRBD2 (5 bases). V was shortened by 3 bases and J by 0 bases, with 12 bases between the two germline ends. The CDR3 contains 15 residues. Germline assignment: CDR1 ENHRY and CDR2 SYGVKD.